One sample yielded the 19 T cell receptor beta chains listed below, sequenced in a study of beta chain features in type 1 diabetes. All of the isolated RNA was reverse transcribed, so expressed TCRB transcripts were sequenced. Sequencing used immunoSEQ multiplex PCR; TCRdb keeps in-frame clones, though not all of them. The table lists 630,000 or so clones, more than 13% of them singletons. No antigen is known for these receptors. Findings of the study overall: Moderate but significant shortening of TCRB CDR3s was recorded in all four CD4+ subsets from Type 1 diabetes patients.

Specimen: naive CD4+ T cells from blood. The receptors here all came from a man between 18 and 29 years old with type 1 diabetes.

This CDR3 reads CSVDRGRSGYTF. The CDR3 nucleotides read TGCAGCGTTGACAGGGGGCGAAGTGGCTACACCTTC. The chain employs TRBV29-1 and TRBJ1-2; 8 bases agree with TRBD1. The junction had 4 bases not matched to a gene; V was cut back by 3 bases and J by 7 bases. The CDR3 runs 12 residues. Germline-derived CDR1 and CDR2 are SQVTM and ANQGSEA.

The genes are TRBV30 and TRBJ2-1; TRBD2 matches 8 bases. The CDR3 is made up of 14 amino acids. V was clipped by 3 bases and J by 4 bases; unmatched bases: 5. Germline V lookup: CDR1 GTSNPN, CDR2 SVGIG (reference sequence). As DNA, the CDR3 is TGTGCCTGGAGAGCCAGCGGGGGATACAATGAGCAGTTCTTC. It translates to CAWRASGGYNEQFF. Full variable domain (rest looked up from reference TRBV30 and TRBJ2-1): SQTIHQWPATLVQPVGSPLSLECTVEGTSNPNLYWYRQAAGRGLQLLFYSVGIGQISSEVPQNLSASRPQDRQFILSSKKLLLSDSGFYLCAWRASGGYNEQFFGPGTRLTVL.

This chain connects TRBV10-3 to TRBJ2-5, with D hard to call. Germline V gives CDR1 ENHRY, CDR2 SYGVKD. V dropped 11 bases and J dropped 0 bases, with 19 bases sitting between them. This CDR3 has 15 amino acids. The CDR3, as DNA: TGTGCCTCCTCCTTCGAACAAGAGTACCAAGAGACCCAGTACTTC. This translates into CASSFEQEYQETQYF.

This clone was recorded a few times. The rearrangement uses TRBV18 and TRBJ2-3; D call uncertain. Germline V gene data show CDR1 as KGHSH and CDR2 as LQKENI. V shed 2 bases and J shed 5 bases, with 11 bases lying between them. The CDR3 has 14 amino acids. The CDR3 region is CASSPFLGRDTQYF. CDR3 DNA: TGTGCCAGCTCACCATTCCTGGGAAGAGATACGCAGTATTTT.

Here the CDR3 DNA reads TGTGCCTGGAGTGTTGCGATCTACGCCTATGGCTACACCTTC. Translation gives CAWSVAIYAYGYTF. The chain recombines TRBV30 with TRBJ1-2; D is undetermined. There are 14 residues in the CDR3. V gave up 0 bases and J gave up 4 bases, with 12 bases separating them. Germline V gene sequence: CDR1 GTSNPN, CDR2 SVGIG (reference sequence).

This clone was detected a few times. This chain connects TRBV7-3 to TRBJ2-3, with TRBD1 matching 10 bases. Germline CDR1 is SGHTA and CDR2 is FQGTGA. The CDR3 spans 14 residues. V lost 5 bases, J lost 3 bases, and 2 bases stayed unmatched. CDR3 region: CASSDRGPTDTQYF. The CDR3 DNA reads TGTGCCAGCAGCGACAGGGGGCCTACAGATACGCAGTATTTT.

This chain uses TRBV29-1 with TRBJ1-2; perhaps TRBD1 as D (5 bases). Trimming left V 5 bases short and J 5 bases short, with 15 bases between. The CDR3 totals 13 residues. Germline loops: CDR1 SQVTM, CDR2 ANQGSEA. This CDR3 is CSVQRGQGYGYTF. In nucleotides, the CDR3 is TGCAGCGTTCAAAGGGGCCAGGGATATGGCTACACCTTC.

The V and J genes are TRBV10-3 and TRBJ2-7; 9 bases agree with TRBD2. The CDR3 is made up of 14 amino acids. Trimming took 6 bases from V and 2 from J; bases not matched to a gene: 5. From germline, CDR1 is ENHRY and CDR2 SYGVKD. Here the CDR3 reads CAIRNLAGPYEQYF. The CDR3 DNA reads as TGTGCCATCAGGAACCTAGCGGGACCCTACGAGCAGTACTTC.

About this clone itself: This specimen includes other DNA sequences encoding the same CDR3. The genes are TRBV30 and TRBJ2-3, with 7 bases matching TRBD2. Germline V gives CDR1 GTSNPN, CDR2 SVGIG (reference sequence). The V gene end was trimmed by 4 bases and the J gene end by 0 bases; junction bases not matched to a gene: 1. This CDR3 has 13 amino acids. Written as DNA, the CDR3 is TGTGCCTGGACTAGCGGTAGCACAGATACGCAGTATTTT. This codes for CAWTSGSTDTQYF.

The V gene is TRBV4-3, the J gene TRBJ2-7; D unclear. The length of the CDR3 is 14 residues. V lost 1 base and J lost 2, with 9 bases in between. CDR1 and CDR2 (germline): LGHNA, YSLEER. The CDR3 region has the DNA TGCGCCAGCAGCCAAGCGGAGAGACCCTACGAGCAGTACTTC. It is translated as CASSQAERPYEQYF.

V usage is TRBV30 and J usage is TRBJ1-2; perhaps TRBD1 as D (5 bases). Germline CDR1 and CDR2: GTSNPN and SVGIG (reference sequence). CDR3 length: 14 residues. Trimming took off 2 bases at V and 4 bases at J, with 14 bases between the two ends. CDR3: CAWSPSVGVYGYTF. The CDR3 DNA is TGTGCCTGGAGTCCCTCCGTAGGGGTCTATGGCTACACCTTC.

The genes are TRBV7-2 and TRBJ1-5, with 9 bases matching TRBD1. CDR1 SGHTA and CDR2 FQGNSA come from the germline V gene. CDR3 length equals 15 residues. V lost 4 bases, J lost 1 base, and 2 bases stayed unmatched. CDR3 in amino acids: CASSSQGASNQPQHF. CDR3 bases: TGTGCCAGCAGCTCACAGGGGGCGAGCAATCAGCCCCAGCATTTT.

The chain uses TRBV13 and TRBJ2-7, with D tentatively TRBD2 (5 bases). Germline lookup yields CDR1 PRHDT and CDR2 FYEKMQ (reference sequence). CDR3 size: 16 residues. V was trimmed by 3 bases and J by 4 bases, leaving 19 bases between them. CDR3 DNA sequence: TGTGCCAGCAGCTTCCTAACCCCGGGGTCCCCTTACGAGCAGTACTTC. It encodes CASSFLTPGSPYEQYF.

The CDR3 bases are TGTGCCAGCAGCCTGGGCAGGGCAGAGCCCCAGCATTTT. Its protein product is CASSLGRAEPQHF. V and J are TRBV5-6 and TRBJ1-5; D is possibly TRBD1 (5 bases). Germline CDR1 and CDR2: SGHDT and YYEEEE. V was shortened by 4 bases and J by 8 bases, with 13 bases between the two germline ends. The CDR3 loop spans 13 amino acids.

This sequence joins TRBV19 and TRBJ2-1; D not resolved. This CDR3 is 11 amino acids long. Trimming stripped 3 bases from V and 8 bases from J, with 5 bases between. The V gene's germline CDR1 is LNHDA and CDR2 SQIVND (reference sequence). The CDR3 DNA is TGTGCCAGTAGTATCCGTGATGAGCAGTTCTTC. It translates to CASSIRDEQFF.

V gene TRBV27 combines with J gene TRBJ2-1; 8 bases line up with TRBD2. Germline loops: CDR1 MNHEY, CDR2 SMNVEV (reference sequence). Trimming cost V 6 bases and J 3 bases; bases outside gene matches: 4. The CDR3 consists of 14 residues. CDR3 nucleotides: TGTGCCAGCAGCCGACTAGCGTTCTACAATGAGCAGTTCTTC. This encodes CASSRLAFYNEQFF.

The J gene is TRBJ2-5, the V gene TRBV30, with D uncertain. The CDR3 runs to 11 residues. Germline V gene sequence: CDR1 GTSNPN, CDR2 SVGIG (reference sequence). V was pared by 4 bases and J by 1 base, with 4 bases between. The CDR3 loop reads CAWTSQETQYF. The CDR3 region has the DNA TGTGCCTGGACCAGCCAAGAGACCCAGTACTTC.

This chain uses TRBV29-1 with TRBJ2-5; D might be TRBD1 (6 bases). The CDR3 sequence is 12 residues long. Trimming cost V 7 bases and J 2 bases, with 11 bases left between them. Germline-derived CDR1 and CDR2 are SQVTM and ANQGSEA. The CDR3 reads CSAGQPQETQYF. CDR3 in DNA: TGCAGCGCCGGACAGCCGCAAGAGACCCAGTACTTC.

The chain combines TRBV9 with TRBJ2-3; D is possibly TRBD2 (6 bases). Trimming removed 3 bases at V and 2 bases at J, with 10 bases between. CDR1 and CDR2 from the germline V gene are SGDLS and YYNGEE. The CDR3 sequence is 14 residues long. The CDR3 DNA follows: TGTGCCAGCAGCGCAGCGGGTCACACAGATACGCAGTATTTT. This sequence encodes CASSAAGHTDTQYF.